The rows below give T cell receptor beta chains drawn from one sample of a study of T cells in Graves' hyperthyroidism and ophthalmopathy. TCRdb used MiXCR to reprocess the multiplex PCR reads, holding one entry per CDR3 protein. The sample comprises hundreds of thousands of distinct CDR3 sequences, around 15% of which are singletons, and roughly an eighth rests with the top ten. Sequenced input: blood. These TCRs come from a woman in her forties or fifties with Graves' ophthalmopathy. Each CDR3 is given with its conserved first and last residue. Fields, in order: D gene, clone size, J gene, V gene, CDR3 DNA, CDR3 protein. D genes are given only for firm matches. Not every row has a clone size; where given, it reads once, few, many or a size class.

TRBD2 many TRBJ2-1 TRBV18 TGTGCCAGCTCACCCCGGACAGCGGGAGGGCAATCCGAGCAGTTCTTC CASSPRTAGGQSEQFF
NA many TRBJ2-2 TRBV7-9 TGTGCCAGCAGCACCCTTGGGGGGAACAACACCGGGGAGCTGTTTTTT CASSTLGGNNTGELFF
NA many TRBJ2-7 TRBV28 TGTGCCAGCAGTATCACTAGCATTGGAGTTCTCTACGAGCAGTACTTC CASSITSIGVLYEQYF
NA NA TRBJ2-7 TRBV27 TGTGCCAGCAGTTTACTCCTCGGGAGCTCCTACGAGCAGTACTTC CASSLLLGSSYEQYF
NA many TRBJ2-7 TRBV12-3/TRBV12-4 TGTGCCAGCAGTCTCAGGGAGTACGAGCAGTACTTC CASSLREYEQYF
NA many TRBJ1-5 TRBV6-2/TRBV6-3 TGTGCCAGCAGTTTCCTCCGAGGGCAGCCCCAGCATTTT CASSFLRGQPQHF
NA few TRBJ1-2 TRBV7-3 TGTGCCAGCAGCTTAGATGGACGGGACTACACCTTC CASSLDGRDYTF
TRBD1 many TRBJ1-6 TRBV27 TGTGCCAGCAGTTTACGGGACAGGGGGCGCCCTTATAATTCACCCCTCCACTTT CASSLRDRGRPYNSPLHF
TRBD1 NA TRBJ2-1 TRBV11-2 TGTGCCAGCAGCTTAGTACAGGGGGTGAATGAGCAGTTCTTC CASSLVQGVNEQFF
TRBD2 NA TRBJ2-3 TRBV20-1 TGCAGTGCCCAACCCGCACTAGCGGGAGTTGGTACAGATACGCAGTATTTT CSAQPALAGVGTDTQYF
NA NA TRBJ2-1 TRBV6-4 TGTGCCAGCAGTGACGGACACCTAAGCAATGAGCAGTTCTTC CASSDGHLSNEQFF
NA many TRBJ2-6 TRBV18 TGTGCCAGCTCACCACCGAACAGGAAGTCTGGGGCCAACGTCCTGACTTTC CASSPPNRKSGANVLTF
NA many TRBJ1-1 TRBV7-3 TGTGCCAGCAGCTTACAACCGGGGGTGGCTGAAGCTTTCTTT CASSLQPGVAEAFF
NA few TRBJ2-2 TRBV7-8 TGTGCCACCCGAGGGGAGCCGAACACCGGGGAGCTGTTTTTT CATRGEPNTGELFF
NA many TRBJ2-3 TRBV28 TGTGCCAGCAGTCAAATAGTAGATACGCAGTATTTT CASSQIVDTQYF
TRBD2 many TRBJ2-1 TRBV7-8 TGTGCCAGCAGCTTAGGAAGACTAGCGGGAACCTACAATGAGCAGTTCTTC CASSLGRLAGTYNEQFF
TRBD2 few TRBJ2-7 TRBV10-3 TGTGCCATCAGTGCGTCTAGCGGGTCCTACGAGCAGTACTTC CAISASSGSYEQYF